This T cell receptor (beta chain) emerged from a study of T-cell reconstitution after alpha-beta-depleted transplantation in children. This CDR3 has 16 amino acids. V lost 0 bases, J lost 1 base, and 3 bases stayed unmatched. In germline, CDR1 is SGHRS, CDR2 YFSETQ. A TCRbeta library incorporating unique molecular identifiers was prepared. TCRdb called the PCR reads again in MiXCR, with one record for every CDR3 protein. The table has a few hundred thousand distinct CDR3 sequences, about 9.6% seen once. In this sample, this clonotype turned up a few times. The sequencing used PBMCs from the stem cell graft donor, collected from the stem cell graft. The clonotype comes from a human donor who donated a stem cell graft to a child with SCID. The V and J genes are TRBV5-1 and TRBJ2-2, with 7 bases lining up with TRBD1. CDR3 sequence reads: CASSLGGTVNTGELFF. The CDR3 coding sequence is TGCGCCAGCAGCTTGGGAGGGACAGTGAACACCGGGGAGCTGTTTTTT.